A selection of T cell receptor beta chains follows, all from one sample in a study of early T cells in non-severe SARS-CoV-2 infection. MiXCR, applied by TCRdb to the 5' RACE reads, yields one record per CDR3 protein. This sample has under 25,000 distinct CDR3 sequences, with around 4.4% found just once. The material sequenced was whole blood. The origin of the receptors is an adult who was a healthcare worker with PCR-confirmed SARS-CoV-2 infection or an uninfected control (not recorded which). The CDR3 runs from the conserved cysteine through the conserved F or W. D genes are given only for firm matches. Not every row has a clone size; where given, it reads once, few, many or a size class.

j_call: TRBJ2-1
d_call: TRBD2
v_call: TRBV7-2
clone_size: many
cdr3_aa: CASSLEATSGPHAYNEQFF
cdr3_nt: TGTGCCAGCAGCTTAGAGGCGACTAGCGGGCCACATGCCTACAATGAGCAGTTCTTC

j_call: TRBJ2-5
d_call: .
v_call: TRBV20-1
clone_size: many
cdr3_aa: CSARDFRQLTQETQYF
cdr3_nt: TGCAGTGCTAGAGATTTTCGGCAGCTCACCCAAGAGACCCAGTACTTC

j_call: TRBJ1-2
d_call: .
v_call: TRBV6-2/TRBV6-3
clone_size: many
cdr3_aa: CASSYELREGYTF
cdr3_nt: TGTGCCAGCAGTTATGAACTACGAGAGGGCTACACCTTC

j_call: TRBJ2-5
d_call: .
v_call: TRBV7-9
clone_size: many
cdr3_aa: CASTLGDGTQYF
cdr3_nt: TGTGCCAGCACCCTAGGGGACGGGACCCAGTACTTC

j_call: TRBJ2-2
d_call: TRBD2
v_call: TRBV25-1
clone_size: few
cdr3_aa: CASSFQGGTGELFF
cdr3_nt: TGTGCCAGCAGTTTCCAGGGAGGGACCGGGGAGCTGTTTTTT

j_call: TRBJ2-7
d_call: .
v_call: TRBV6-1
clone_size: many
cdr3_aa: CASSEGGAGSYEQYF
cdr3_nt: TGTGCCAGCAGTGAAGGAGGCGCAGGGTCCTACGAGCAGTACTTC

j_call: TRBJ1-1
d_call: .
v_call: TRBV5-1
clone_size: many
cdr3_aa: CASSLGPPGSMNTEAFF
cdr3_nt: TGCGCCAGCAGCTTGGGCCCGCCGGGAAGCATGAACACTGAAGCTTTCTTT

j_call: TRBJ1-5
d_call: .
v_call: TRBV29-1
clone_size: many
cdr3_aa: CSVTVGPNQPQHF
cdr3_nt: TGCAGCGTGACAGTGGGGCCCAATCAGCCCCAGCATTTT

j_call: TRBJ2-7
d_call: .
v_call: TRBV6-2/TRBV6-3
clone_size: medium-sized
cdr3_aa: CASSYGATVSVF
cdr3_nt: TGTGCCAGCAGTTACGGGGCGACGGTGAGTGTCTTC

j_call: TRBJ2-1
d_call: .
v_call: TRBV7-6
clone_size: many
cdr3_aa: CASSLALGELNNEQFF
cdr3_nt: TGTGCCAGCAGCTTAGCGTTGGGGGAGTTAAACAATGAGCAGTTCTTC

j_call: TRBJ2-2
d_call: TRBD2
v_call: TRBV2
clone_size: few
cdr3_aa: CASTRLAGENTGELFF
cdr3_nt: TGTGCCAGCACGAGGCTAGCGGGGGAGAACACCGGGGAGCTGTTTTTT

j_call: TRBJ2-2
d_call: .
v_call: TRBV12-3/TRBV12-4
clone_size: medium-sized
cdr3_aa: CASQRRNTGELFF
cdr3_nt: TGTGCCAGCCAGAGGAGGAACACCGGGGAGCTGTTTTTT

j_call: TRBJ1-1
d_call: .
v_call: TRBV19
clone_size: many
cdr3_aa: CASSPPANTEAFF
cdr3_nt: TGTGCCAGTAGTCCCCCAGCGAACACTGAAGCTTTCTTT

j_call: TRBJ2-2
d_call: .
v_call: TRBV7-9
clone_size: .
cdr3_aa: CASSLERDSWLFF
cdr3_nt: TGTGCCAGCAGCTTAGAGCGGGACAGTTGGCTGTTTTTT

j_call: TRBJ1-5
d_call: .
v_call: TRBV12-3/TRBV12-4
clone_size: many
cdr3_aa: CASSLGGGQNQPQHF
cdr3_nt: TGTGCCAGCAGTTTGGGCGGGGGGCAGAATCAGCCCCAGCATTTT

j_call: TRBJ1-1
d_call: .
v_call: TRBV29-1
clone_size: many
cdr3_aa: CSVVGPEAFF
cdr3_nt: TGCAGCGTGGTAGGCCCTGAAGCTTTCTTT

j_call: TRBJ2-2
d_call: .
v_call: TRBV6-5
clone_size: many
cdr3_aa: CASSYSSVAGSAGELFF
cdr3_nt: TGTGCCAGCAGTTACTCGAGTGTTGCAGGGTCGGCCGGGGAGCTGTTTTTT

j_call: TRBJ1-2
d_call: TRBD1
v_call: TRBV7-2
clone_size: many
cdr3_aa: CASSPSPGTGVNYGYTF
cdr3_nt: TGTGCCAGCAGCCCTAGTCCCGGGACAGGGGTGAACTATGGCTACACCTTC

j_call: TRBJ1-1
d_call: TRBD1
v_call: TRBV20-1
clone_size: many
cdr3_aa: CSASEGTGTDTEAFF
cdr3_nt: TGCAGTGCTAGCGAAGGGACAGGGACGGACACTGAAGCTTTCTTT

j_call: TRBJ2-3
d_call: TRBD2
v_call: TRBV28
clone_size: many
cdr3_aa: CASSMTSGGATDTQYF
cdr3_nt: TGTGCCAGCAGTATGACTAGCGGGGGGGCCACAGATACGCAGTATTTT

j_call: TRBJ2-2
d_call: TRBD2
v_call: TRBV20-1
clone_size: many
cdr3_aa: CSAWLPGRGGRTGELFF
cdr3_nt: TGCAGTGCTTGGCTACCCGGTCGGGGGGGACGGACCGGGGAGCTGTTTTTT

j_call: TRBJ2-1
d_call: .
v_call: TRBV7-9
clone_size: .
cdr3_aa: CASSLTEVYNEQFF
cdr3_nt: TGTGCCAGCAGCTTGACCGAAGTTTACAATGAGCAGTTCTTC

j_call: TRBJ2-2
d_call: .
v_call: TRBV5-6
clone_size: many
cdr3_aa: CASSPVWDTGELFF
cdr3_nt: TGTGCCAGCAGCCCCGTATGGGACACCGGGGAGCTGTTTTTT

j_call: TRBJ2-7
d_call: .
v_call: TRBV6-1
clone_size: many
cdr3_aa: CASSELGEQYF
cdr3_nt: TGTGCCAGCAGTGAATTAGGCGAGCAGTACTTC

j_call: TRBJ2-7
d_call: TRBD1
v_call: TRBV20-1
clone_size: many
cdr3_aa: CSATFPDRYYEQYF
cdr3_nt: TGCAGTGCTACCTTCCCGGACAGGTACTACGAGCAGTACTTC

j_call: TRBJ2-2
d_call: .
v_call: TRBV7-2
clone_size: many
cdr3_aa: CASSLEGVRIVGELFF
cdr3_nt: TGTGCCAGCAGCTTAGAAGGGGTTCGGATTGTCGGGGAGCTGTTTTTT

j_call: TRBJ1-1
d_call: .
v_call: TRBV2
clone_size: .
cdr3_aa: CASSELDLEGTEAFF
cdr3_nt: TGTGCCAGCAGTGAATTAGACCTAGAGGGCACTGAAGCTTTCTTT

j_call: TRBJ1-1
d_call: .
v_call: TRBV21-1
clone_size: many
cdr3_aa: CASSHHTDRVGAEAFF
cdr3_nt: TGTGCCAGCAGCCACCATACGGACAGGGTAGGAGCTGAAGCTTTCTTT

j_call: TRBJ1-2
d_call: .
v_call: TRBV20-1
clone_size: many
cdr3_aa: CSALGAGNLANYGYTF
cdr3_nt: TGCAGTGCTCTGGGCGCGGGGAATTTAGCTAACTATGGCTACACCTTC

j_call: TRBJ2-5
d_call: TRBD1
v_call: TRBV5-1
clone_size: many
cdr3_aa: CASSLRGQGLKTQYF
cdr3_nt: TGCGCCAGCAGCTTGCGGGGACAGGGCCTTAAGACCCAGTACTTC

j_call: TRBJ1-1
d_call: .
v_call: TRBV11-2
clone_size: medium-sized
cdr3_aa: CASSLMAGNPTEAFF
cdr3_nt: TGTGCCAGCAGCTTAATGGCAGGGAACCCTACTGAAGCTTTCTTT

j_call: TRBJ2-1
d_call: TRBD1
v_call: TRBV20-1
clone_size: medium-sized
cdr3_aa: CSARTGFGGYNEQFF
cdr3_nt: TGCAGTGCTCGGACAGGGTTTGGGGGCTACAATGAGCAGTTCTTC

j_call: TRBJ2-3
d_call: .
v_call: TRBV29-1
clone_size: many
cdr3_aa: CSVVPEIDTQYF
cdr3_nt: TGCAGCGTTGTCCCCGAAATCGATACGCAGTATTTT

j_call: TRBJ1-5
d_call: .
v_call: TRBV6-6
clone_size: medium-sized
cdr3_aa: CASSYDRHGPQHF
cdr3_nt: TGTGCCAGCAGTTATGACCGCCATGGGCCCCAGCATTTT

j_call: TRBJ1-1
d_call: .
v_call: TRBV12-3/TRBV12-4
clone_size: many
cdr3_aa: CASKEGEVNTEAFF
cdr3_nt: TGTGCCAGCAAGGAAGGGGAGGTGAACACTGAAGCTTTCTTT

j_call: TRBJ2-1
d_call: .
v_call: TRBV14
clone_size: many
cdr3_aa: CASSRHVGRGNSDEQFF
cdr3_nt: TGTGCCAGCAGCCGACACGTAGGCAGGGGTAATTCGGATGAGCAGTTCTTC

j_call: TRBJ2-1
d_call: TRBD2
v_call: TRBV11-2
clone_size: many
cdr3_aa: CASSPLGGGNEQFF
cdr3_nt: TGTGCCAGCAGCCCCCTCGGGGGGGGCAATGAGCAGTTCTTC

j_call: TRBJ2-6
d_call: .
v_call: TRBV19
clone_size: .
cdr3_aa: CASSISGANVLTF
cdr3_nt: TGTGCCAGTAGTATATCGGGGGCCAACGTCCTGACTTTC

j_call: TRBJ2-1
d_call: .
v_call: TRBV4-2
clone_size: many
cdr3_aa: CASSQDASAPSNEQFF
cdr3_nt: TGTGCCAGCAGCCAAGATGCCAGCGCCCCTAGTAATGAGCAGTTCTTC